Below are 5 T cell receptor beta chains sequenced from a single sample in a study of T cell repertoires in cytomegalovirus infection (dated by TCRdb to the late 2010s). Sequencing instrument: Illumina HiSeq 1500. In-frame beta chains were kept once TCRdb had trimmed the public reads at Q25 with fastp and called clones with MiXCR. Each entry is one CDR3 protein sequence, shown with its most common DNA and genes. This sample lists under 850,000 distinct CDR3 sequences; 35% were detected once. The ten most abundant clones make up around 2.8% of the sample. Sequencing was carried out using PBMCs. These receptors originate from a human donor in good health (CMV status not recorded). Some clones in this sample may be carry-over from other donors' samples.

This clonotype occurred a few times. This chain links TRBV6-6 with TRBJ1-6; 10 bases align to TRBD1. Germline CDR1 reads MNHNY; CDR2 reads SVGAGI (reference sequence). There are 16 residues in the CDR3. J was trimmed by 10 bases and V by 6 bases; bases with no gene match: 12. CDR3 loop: CASRLRTGGSESPLHF. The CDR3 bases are TGTGCCAGCAGACTTAGGACAGGGGGTTCGGAATCACCCCTCCACTTT.

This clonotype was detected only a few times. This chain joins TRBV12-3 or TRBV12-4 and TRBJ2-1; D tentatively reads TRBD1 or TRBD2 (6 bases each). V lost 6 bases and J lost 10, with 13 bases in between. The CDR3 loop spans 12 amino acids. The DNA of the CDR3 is TGTGCCAGCAGACCGGGGGCCCGGGAGCAGTTCTTC. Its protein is CASRPGAREQFF.

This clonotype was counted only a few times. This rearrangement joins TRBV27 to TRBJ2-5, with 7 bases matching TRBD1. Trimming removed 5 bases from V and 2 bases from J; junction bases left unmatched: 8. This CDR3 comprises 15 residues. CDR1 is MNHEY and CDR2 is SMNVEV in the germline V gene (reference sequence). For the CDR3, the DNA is TGTGCCAGCAGTCCTCGACAGGGAGTACAAGAGACCCAGTACTTC. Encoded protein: CASSPRQGVQETQYF.

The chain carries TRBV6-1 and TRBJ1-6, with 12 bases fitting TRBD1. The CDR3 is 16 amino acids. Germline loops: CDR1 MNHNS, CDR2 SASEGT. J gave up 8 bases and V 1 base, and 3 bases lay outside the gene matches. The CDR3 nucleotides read TGTGCCAGCAGTGAAGTGGGACAGGGGGCCTATTCACCCCTCCACTTT. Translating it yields CASSEVGQGAYSPLHF.

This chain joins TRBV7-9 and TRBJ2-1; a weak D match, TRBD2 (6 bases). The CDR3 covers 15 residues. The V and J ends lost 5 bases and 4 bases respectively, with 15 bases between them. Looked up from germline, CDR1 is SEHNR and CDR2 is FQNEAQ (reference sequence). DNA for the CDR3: TGTGCCAGCAGCGGAACCGGGACTGGGTACAATGAGCAGTTCTTC. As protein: CASSGTGTGYNEQFF.